These 10 T cell receptor beta chains came from one sample sequenced in a study of shared clonotypes between healthy human individuals (dated by TCRdb to the early 2020s). The library came from the immunoSEQ multiplex PCR assay. The source is immuneACCESS, and TCRdb retained only in-frame sequences with V and J called. Part of the clones is not carried over; for the studies checked, unresolved V genes explain less than half of this, and the remainder is unexplained. Within this sample are around 2,000,000 clones, with 85% to 95% of them counted one time only. The biggest ten clones account for 0.9% to 1.5% of the sample. For the CD8 naive samples, CD45RO-negative cells were positively selected for CCR7, yielding a CD45RA+CCR7+ population from which TemRA cells were excluded. The sequencing sample was made of naive CD8+ T cells sorted from blood. The sample's cell subset or site label, decoded: CD45RA+CCR7+. These receptors all stem from a man aged 18 to 29 in good health.

The rearrangement joins TRBV7-6 to TRBJ2-1; 11 nucleotides line up with TRBD2. Germline CDR1 and CDR2: SGHVS and FNYEAQ. The CDR3 covers 16 residues. J gave up 3 bases and V 1 base, and 2 bases lay outside the gene matches. As DNA, the CDR3 is TGTGCCAGCAGCTTAGATAGCGGGAGGGTCTACAATGAGCAGTTCTTC. It is translated as CASSLDSGRVYNEQFF. The whole variable domain, filled in from reference TRBV7-6 and TRBJ2-1, reads GAGVSQSPRYKVTKRGQDVALRCDPISGHVSLYWYRQALGQGPEFLTYFNYEAQQDKSGLPNDRFSAERPEGSISTLTIQRTEQRDSAMYRCASSLDSGRVYNEQFFGPGTRLTVL.

Remarks on this clone: The same CDR3 also results from other DNA sequences found in this sample. The V and J genes are TRBV7-9 and TRBJ1-1; 7 bases map to TRBD1. The germline V gene encodes CDR1 SEHNR and CDR2 FQNEAQ (reference sequence). The CDR3 sequence is 13 residues long. Trimming cost V 0 bases and J 6 bases; bases outside gene matches: 1. CDR3 sequence reads: CASSLAGTAEAFF. The CDR3 region has the DNA TGTGCCAGCAGCTTAGCGGGGACAGCTGAAGCTTTCTTT.

V gene TRBV28 combines with J gene TRBJ1-4, with D unresolved. Per the germline V gene, CDR1 is MDHEN and CDR2 is SYDVKM. The CDR3 runs to 15 residues. The V end was cut by 6 bases, the J end by 0 bases, with 11 bases between. CDR3 in DNA: TGTGCCAGCAGCTTACGTTTGGCAACTAATGAAAAACTGTTTTTT. It yields the protein CASSLRLATNEKLFF.

V usage is TRBV4-1 and J usage is TRBJ1-1; D gene unclear. The V end lost 0 bases, the J end lost 8 bases, and 7 bases lay between the germline ends. CDR1 is MGHRA, CDR2 YSYEKL, per germline. This CDR3 contains 12 residues. The CDR3 loop reads CASSQEMGEAFF. DNA for the CDR3: TGCGCCAGCAGCCAAGAAATGGGGGAAGCTTTCTTT.

This clone has just one count. The chain joins TRBV11-2 to TRBJ2-7; D call uncertain. From germline, CDR1 is SGHAT and CDR2 FQNNGV. V gave up 5 bases and J gave up 0 bases, with 11 bases separating them. The CDR3 totals 14 residues. The CDR3 DNA reads TGTGCCAGCAGCCCAGTTGGCGGCTCCTACGAGCAGTACTTC. It translates to CASSPVGGSYEQYF.

This chain joins TRBV9 and TRBJ2-1; 7 bases line up with TRBD1. Germline V gives CDR1 SGDLS, CDR2 YYNGEE. V was clipped by 1 base and J by 9 bases; unmatched bases: 10. This CDR3 is 15 amino acids long. CDR3 bases: TGTGCCAGCAGCGTATACAGCCAGGGGGTAGGTGAGCAGTTCTTC. Its translation is CASSVYSQGVGEQFF.

The chain is built from TRBV4-3 and TRBJ1-5; 7 bases match TRBD1. CDR1 LGHNA and CDR2 YSLEER come from the germline V gene. This CDR3 has 14 residues. Trimming at V came to 1 base and at J to 6 bases, leaving 3 bases not matched to a gene. For the CDR3, the DNA is TGCGCCAGCAGCCAAGGACAGGGAGTTCAGCCCCAGCATTTT. Protein: CASSQGQGVQPQHF.

The chain is built from TRBV6-1 and TRBJ2-5; 9 bases match TRBD1. CDR3 length: 17 residues. Trimming removed 2 bases from V and 4 bases from J; junction bases left unmatched: 11. The V gene's germline CDR1 is MNHNS and CDR2 SASEGT. In nucleotides, the CDR3 is TGTGCCAGCAGTGAATCCTCGACAGGGGGGGCTCTAGAGACCCAGTACTTC. Translating gives CASSESSTGGALETQYF.

J is TRBJ2-3 and V is TRBV4-1, with D maybe TRBD1 (6 bases). Trimming cost V 6 bases and J 2 bases, with 9 bases left between them. The CDR3 is made up of 13 amino acids. Germline V lookup: CDR1 MGHRA, CDR2 YSYEKL. CDR3 in amino acids: CASRQGNTDTQYF. CDR3 nucleotide sequence: TGCGCCAGCAGACAGGGAAACACAGATACGCAGTATTTT.

CDR3 region: CASSLVGSLYGYTF. The CDR3 DNA follows: TGTGCCAGCAGTTTAGTGGGGAGCCTCTATGGCTACACCTTC. The gene calls are TRBV27 and TRBJ1-2, with D unresolved. Germline-derived CDR1 and CDR2 are MNHEY and SMNVEV (reference sequence). This CDR3 has 14 residues. V shed 2 bases and J shed 4 bases, with 11 bases lying between them.